This T cell receptor beta chain is from a study of blood T cell repertoires in COVID-19. Authors' analysis steps: Amplification with reference gene primers provided the estimates of nucleated cell counts. Measured with immunoSEQ multiplex PCR; TCRdb has only the in-frame clones, and not every one. Clone size and V and J calls were adopted from that table, with D and trimming inferred from the DNA. The sample lists some 16,000 clones, around 87% occurring once. This clone was seen a few times. Germline CDR1 is LGHNA and CDR2 is YNFKEQ. Trimming removed 0 bases from V and 4 bases from J, with 16 bases in between. CDR3 length: 17 amino acids.

The origin of this receptor is a human donor in a cohort sampled during active COVID-19. The sample comprised peripheral blood. The rearrangement links TRBV4-2 to TRBJ2-1, with D maybe TRBD2 (7 bases). CDR3: CASSQDPEAGQYNEQFF. The CDR3 bases are TGTGCCAGCAGCCAAGATCCCGAAGCGGGACAATACAATGAGCAGTTCTTC.